This T cell receptor (beta chain) came from a study of TIL therapy for anti-PD-1-resistant metastatic lung cancer. In the study overall: Most patients had lung adenocarcinoma; a few tumors were EGFR-mutant, two ALK-rearranged; half smoked currently or formerly.

Sequencing used immunoSEQ v3. Profiled with immunoSEQ multiplex PCR; TCRdb holds only in-frame clones, not every one. The data show around 15,000 clones, 86% seen once. The V gene's germline CDR1 is SNHLY and CDR2 FYNNEI. There are 16 residues in the CDR3. V lost 5 bases, J lost 6 bases, and 17 bases lay in between. Sample time point: pre-treatment sample, taken before nivolumab and TIL therapy. This sequence was found in a person between 25 and 79 years old with non-small cell lung cancer. Sequencing used blood, obtained at baseline. V gene TRBV2 combines with J gene TRBJ1-6; D might be TRBD1 (6 bases). The CDR3 bases are TGTGCCAGCAGTACCACAGGGACATGGGTTAATTCACCCCTCCACTTT. Translation gives CASSTTGTWVNSPLHF.